Listed below are T cell receptor beta chains from one sample, sequenced in a study of T cell repertoires in cytomegalovirus infection. TCRdb passed the reads through MiXCR, listing each CDR3 protein once. The data show hundreds of thousands of distinct CDR3 sequences, 11% seen once. Material: PBMCs. The receptors derive from a human donor in good health (CMV status not recorded). Some clones in this sample may be carry-over from other donors' samples. CDR3s include the opening cysteine and the closing phenylalanine or tryptophan. D genes are given only for firm matches. The size entry is marked missing in some rows and otherwise reads once, few, many or a size class.

v_gene	j_gene	d_gene	abundance	CDR3aa	CDR3nt
TRBV5-1	TRBJ2-6	-	many	CASSLGSHGANVLTF	TGCGCCAGCAGTTTGGGATCCCATGGGGCCAACGTCCTGACTTTC
TRBV5-1	TRBJ2-1	TRBD2	many	CASSLDGSGNEQFF	TGCGCCAGCAGCTTGGATGGTAGCGGGAATGAGCAGTTCTTC
TRBV14	TRBJ2-1	-	-	CASSQGLPLGGYNEQFF	TGTGCCAGCAGCCAGGGACTCCCTCTCGGGGGCTACAATGAGCAGTTCTTC
TRBV20-1	TRBJ1-5	-	-	CSARARDSNQPQHF	TGCAGTGCTAGAGCCAGGGATAGCAATCAGCCCCAGCATTTT
TRBV7-7	TRBJ1-1	-	many	CASSSGVGTEAFF	TGTGCTAGCAGCTCTGGGGTGGGGACTGAAGCTTTCTTT
TRBV28	TRBJ2-7	-	many	CASGGINEQYF	TGTGCCAGCGGGGGGATCAACGAGCAGTACTTC
TRBV28	TRBJ2-7	-	many	CASSWGGPGEQYF	TGTGCCAGCAGTTGGGGGGGGCCAGGGGAGCAGTACTTC
TRBV19	TRBJ1-5	TRBD1	many	CASHLRTGVNQPQHF	TGTGCCAGTCACCTTCGAACAGGGGTGAATCAGCCCCAGCATTTT
TRBV19	TRBJ1-1	TRBD1	many	CASSIGLGRGTEAFF	TGTGCCAGTAGTATAGGTTTGGGCAGGGGGACTGAAGCTTTCTTT
TRBV20-1	TRBJ2-3	TRBD2	-	CSARDWGSGFTDTQYF	TGCAGTGCTAGAGATTGGGGTAGCGGGTTCACAGATACGCAGTATTTT
TRBV19	TRBJ1-5	TRBD1	many	CASSWDRRTNSNQPQHF	TGTGCCAGTAGTTGGGACAGGAGAACTAATAGCAATCAGCCCCAGCATTTT
TRBV4-1	TRBJ1-2	-	many	CASSQFSLRGIDGYTF	TGCGCCAGCAGCCAATTCAGCCTACGAGGGATTGATGGCTACACCTTC
TRBV7-3	TRBJ2-2	-	many	CASSPAGTPYPAGELFF	TGTGCCAGCAGCCCAGCAGGGACCCCCTATCCGGCCGGGGAGCTGTTTTTT
TRBV19	TRBJ2-3	TRBD2	many	CATRAPQGLAGGSADTQYF	TGTGCCACCCGGGCCCCCCAAGGACTAGCGGGAGGGTCTGCAGATACGCAGTATTTT
TRBV12-5	TRBJ2-3	-	many	CASGLFVGQNLRTDTQYF	TGTGCTAGTGGTTTGTTCGTAGGACAGAACCTTCGCACAGATACGCAGTATTTT
TRBV12-5	TRBJ1-1	-	many	CASASEFGEAFF	TGTGCTAGTGCCTCAGAGTTCGGTGAAGCTTTCTTT
TRBV27	TRBJ2-1	TRBD2	many	CASSLKPGLAGGITYNEQFF	TGTGCCAGCAGTTTAAAACCGGGACTAGCGGGAGGAATTACTTACAATGAGCAGTTCTTC
TRBV12-3/TRBV12-4	TRBJ1-1	-	-	CASSREGGSRAFF	TGTGCCAGCAGCCGCGAAGGAGGGAGTAGAGCTTTCTTT
TRBV5-4	TRBJ2-3	TRBD1	few	CASSRTGGADTQYF	TGTGCCAGCAGCCGGACAGGGGGCGCAGATACGCAGTATTTT
TRBV9	TRBJ1-2	-	-	CASSAFWGDRCYGYTF	TGTGCCAGCAGCGCCTTCTGGGGGGATCGGTGCTATGGCTACACCTTC
TRBV12-3/TRBV12-4	TRBJ1-2	TRBD1	many	CASSLGQGVGYTF	TGTGCCAGCAGCCTGGGACAGGGTGTTGGCTACACCTTC
TRBV5-4	TRBJ2-7	-	-	CASSPGTDYYEQYF	TGTGCCAGCAGCCCCGGGACGGACTACTACGAGCAGTACTTC
TRBV6-5	TRBJ1-4	TRBD1	many	CASSPTTGGLQLFF	TGTGCCAGCAGCCCCACGACAGGGGGCCTTCAACTGTTTTTT
TRBV12-5	TRBJ1-2	-	many	CASGLETGPWGYTF	TGTGCTAGTGGTTTGGAAACAGGGCCCTGGGGCTACACCTTC
TRBV6-2/TRBV6-3	TRBJ1-5	-	few	CASSYRPGSDQPQHF	TGTGCCAGCAGTTATAGGCCGGGGAGCGATCAGCCCCAGCATTTT
TRBV9	TRBJ2-5	-	-	CASSDDSGRTQYF	TGTGCCAGCAGCGACGATTCCGGGAGGACCCAGTACTTC
TRBV4-1	TRBJ1-1	-	-	CASRRVDVDTEAFF	TGTGCCAGCAGACGGGTAGACGTCGACACTGAAGCTTTCTTT
TRBV10-3	TRBJ2-1	TRBD2	many	CAISESTAVRGATYNEQFF	TGTGCCATCAGTGAGTCGACGGCCGTGCGGGGGGCAACCTACAATGAGCAGTTCTTC
TRBV7-8	TRBJ2-1	TRBD2	many	CASSSTGTSLRSLLGGQFF	TGTGCCAGCAGCTCAACCGGGACTAGCTTACGCTCACTACTCGGCGGGCAGTTCTTC
TRBV10-3	TRBJ1-3	-	many	CAISDSDVGNTIYF	TGTGCCATCAGTGACTCGGACGTTGGAAACACCATATATTTT
TRBV5-1	TRBJ2-2	-	many	CASSWRRGNTGELFF	TGCGCCAGCAGCTGGAGGCGGGGCAACACCGGGGAGCTGTTTTTT
TRBV20-1	TRBJ1-1	-	-	CSAGDGRGRQNTEAFF	TGCAGTGCTGGAGATGGTAGGGGCAGACAGAACACTGAAGCTTTCTTT
TRBV11-3	TRBJ2-1	-	-	CASSHLGGSSYNEQFF	TGTGCCAGCAGCCACCTTGGGGGAAGCTCCTACAATGAGCAGTTCTTC
TRBV2	TRBJ1-1	-	-	CASSESGGAFF	TGTGCCAGCAGTGAAAGCGGGGGGGCTTTCTTT
TRBV3-1	TRBJ1-6	-	few	CASSQDTVQGILHF	TGTGCCAGCAGCCAAGATACGGTCCAGGGTATCCTCCACTTT
TRBV11-2	TRBJ2-1	TRBD2	many	CASSLEVAGSYNEQFF	TGTGCCAGCAGCTTAGAAGTAGCGGGGTCCTACAATGAGCAGTTCTTC
TRBV7-2	TRBJ2-7	TRBD2	many	CASSRAGDSYEQYF	TGTGCCAGCAGCCGAGCGGGAGACTCCTACGAGCAGTACTTC
TRBV7-2	TRBJ2-6	-	many	CASSLQPSGANVLTF	TGTGCCAGCAGCTTACAACCATCTGGGGCCAACGTCCTGACTTTC
TRBV19	TRBJ2-1	TRBD1	many	CASNAGRDRGDEQFF	TGTGCCAGTAATGCCGGCCGGGACAGGGGTGATGAGCAGTTCTTC
TRBV2	TRBJ2-1	TRBD1	many	CASSPPGTEYNEQFF	TGTGCCAGCAGCCCCCCCGGGACAGAGTACAATGAGCAGTTCTTC
TRBV2	TRBJ1-1	-	few	CASTIMPTEAFF	TGTGCCAGCACTATAATGCCCACTGAAGCTTTCTTT
TRBV12-3/TRBV12-4	TRBJ2-7	-	many	CASSPSDGYEQYF	TGTGCCAGCAGCCCCTCGGACGGATACGAGCAGTACTTC
TRBV27	TRBJ1-1	-	-	CASSRNQENTEAFF	TGTGCCAGCAGTCGAAACCAGGAGAACACTGAAGCTTTCTTT
TRBV7-2	TRBJ2-3	TRBD2	many	CASSPPGLAGGTQYF	TGTGCCAGCAGCCCACCGGGACTAGCGGGGGGAACGCAGTATTTT
TRBV20-1	TRBJ1-2	-	few	CSARDLENYGYTF	TGCAGTGCTAGAGATTTAGAGAACTATGGCTACACCTTC
TRBV6-1	TRBJ2-2	-	many	CASSLDLSGGDTGELFF	TGTGCCAGCAGTTTAGACCTAAGCGGAGGCGACACCGGGGAGCTGTTTTTT
TRBV3-1	TRBJ2-1	-	few	CASSQNTMSSYNEQFF	TGTGCCAGCAGCCAGAACACGATGAGCTCCTACAATGAGCAGTTCTTC
TRBV2	TRBJ1-6	TRBD1	-	CASRDRVNSPLHF	TGTGCCAGCAGAGACAGGGTGAATTCACCCCTCCACTTT
TRBV4-1	TRBJ2-5	TRBD2	-	CASSHSGRENQETQYF	TGCGCCAGCAGCCACTCGGGGCGGGAGAATCAAGAGACCCAGTACTTC
TRBV28	TRBJ1-5	-	many	CATGLGNQPQHF	TGTGCCACCGGCCTAGGCAATCAGCCCCAGCATTTT
TRBV29-1	TRBJ2-1	TRBD2	many	CSVGLAGGVWEYNEQFF	TGCAGCGTCGGACTAGCGGGAGGAGTATGGGAGTACAATGAGCAGTTCTTC
TRBV4-1	TRBJ2-1	TRBD2	many	CASSHPGRDRYNEQFF	TGCGCCAGCAGCCACCCGGGGAGGGACCGCTACAATGAGCAGTTCTTC